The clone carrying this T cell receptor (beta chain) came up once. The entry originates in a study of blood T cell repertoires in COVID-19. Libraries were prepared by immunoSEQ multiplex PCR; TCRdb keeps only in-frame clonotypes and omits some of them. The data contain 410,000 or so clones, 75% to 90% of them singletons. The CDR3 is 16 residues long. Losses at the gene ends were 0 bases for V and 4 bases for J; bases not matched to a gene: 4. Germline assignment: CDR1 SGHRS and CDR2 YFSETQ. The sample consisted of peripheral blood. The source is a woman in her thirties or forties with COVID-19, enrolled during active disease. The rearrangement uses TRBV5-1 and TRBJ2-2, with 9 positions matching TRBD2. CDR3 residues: CASSLDASGVTGELFF. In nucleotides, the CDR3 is TGCGCCAGCAGCTTGGACGCTAGCGGGGTCACCGGGGAGCTGTTTTTT.